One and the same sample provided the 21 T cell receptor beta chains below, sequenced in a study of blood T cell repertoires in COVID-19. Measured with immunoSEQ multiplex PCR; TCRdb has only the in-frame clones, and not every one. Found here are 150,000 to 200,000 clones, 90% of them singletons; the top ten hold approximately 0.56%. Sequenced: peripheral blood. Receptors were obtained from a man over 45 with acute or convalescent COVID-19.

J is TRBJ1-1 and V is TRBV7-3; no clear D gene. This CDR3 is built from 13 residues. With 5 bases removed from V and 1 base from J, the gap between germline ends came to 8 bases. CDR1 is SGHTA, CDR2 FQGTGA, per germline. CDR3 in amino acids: CASSTAGNTEAFF. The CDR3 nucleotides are TGTGCCAGCAGCACCGCAGGGAACACTGAAGCTTTCTTT. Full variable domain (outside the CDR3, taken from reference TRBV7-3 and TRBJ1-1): GAGVSQTPSNKVTEKGKYVELRCDPISGHTALYWYRQSLGQGPEFLIYFQGTGAADDSGLPNDRFFAVRPEGSVSTLKIQRTERGDSAVYLCASSTAGNTEAFFGQGTRLTVV.

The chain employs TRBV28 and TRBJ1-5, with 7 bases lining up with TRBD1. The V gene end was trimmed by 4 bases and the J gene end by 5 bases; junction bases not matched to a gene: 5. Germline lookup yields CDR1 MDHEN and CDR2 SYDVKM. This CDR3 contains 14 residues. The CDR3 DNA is TGTGCCAGCAGTTCAGGACAGGCGGATCAGCCCCAGCATTTT. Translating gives CASSSGQADQPQHF.

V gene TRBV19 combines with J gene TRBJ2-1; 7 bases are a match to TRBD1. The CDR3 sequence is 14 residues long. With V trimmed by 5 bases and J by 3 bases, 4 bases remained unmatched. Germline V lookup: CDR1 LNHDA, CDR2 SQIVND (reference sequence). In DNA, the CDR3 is TGTGCCAGTAGTGTGGGACAGATCTACAATGAGCAGTTCTTC. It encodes CASSVGQIYNEQFF.

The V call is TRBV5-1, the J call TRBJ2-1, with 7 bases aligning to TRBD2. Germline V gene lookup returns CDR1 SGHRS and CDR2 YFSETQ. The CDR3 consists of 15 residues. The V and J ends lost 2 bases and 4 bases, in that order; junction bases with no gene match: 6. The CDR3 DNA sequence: TGCGCCAGCAGCTTACTCGGGGACTATTACAATGAGCAGTTCTTC. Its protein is CASSLLGDYYNEQFF.

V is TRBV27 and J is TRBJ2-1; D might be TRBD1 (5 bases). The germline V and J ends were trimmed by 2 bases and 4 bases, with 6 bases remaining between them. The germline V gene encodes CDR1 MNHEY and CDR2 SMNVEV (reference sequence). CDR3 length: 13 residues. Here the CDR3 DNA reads TGTGCCAGCAGTTTACCAGGGTACAATGAGCAGTTCTTC. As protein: CASSLPGYNEQFF.

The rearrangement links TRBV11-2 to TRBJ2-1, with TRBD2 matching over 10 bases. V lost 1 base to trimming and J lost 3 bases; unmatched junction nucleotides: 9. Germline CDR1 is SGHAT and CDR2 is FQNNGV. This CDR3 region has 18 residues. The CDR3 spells CASSLARRGLAVYNEQFF. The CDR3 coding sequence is TGTGCCAGCAGCTTAGCCCGTAGAGGACTAGCGGTCTACAATGAGCAGTTCTTC.

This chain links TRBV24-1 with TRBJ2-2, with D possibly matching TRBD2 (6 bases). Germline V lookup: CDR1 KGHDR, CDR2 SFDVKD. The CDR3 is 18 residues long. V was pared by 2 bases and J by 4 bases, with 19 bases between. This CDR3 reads CATSDSAGSRPVTGELFF. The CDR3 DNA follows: TGTGCCACCAGTGATTCCGCGGGGTCGAGACCCGTCACCGGGGAGCTGTTTTTT.

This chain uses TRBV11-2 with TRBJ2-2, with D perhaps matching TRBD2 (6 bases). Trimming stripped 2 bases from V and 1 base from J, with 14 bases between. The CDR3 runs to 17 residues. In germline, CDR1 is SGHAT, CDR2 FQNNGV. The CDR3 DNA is TGTGCCAGCAGCTTAAGGAGTGGGACTTTGAACACCGGGGAGCTGTTTTTT. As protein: CASSLRSGTLNTGELFF.

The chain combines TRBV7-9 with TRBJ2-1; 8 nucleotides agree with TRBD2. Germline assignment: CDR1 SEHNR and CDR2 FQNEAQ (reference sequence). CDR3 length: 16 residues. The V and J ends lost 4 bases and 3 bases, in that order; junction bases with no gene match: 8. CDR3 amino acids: CASSSHSGAIYNEQFF. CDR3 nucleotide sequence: TGTGCCAGCAGCTCCCATAGCGGGGCGATCTACAATGAGCAGTTCTTC.

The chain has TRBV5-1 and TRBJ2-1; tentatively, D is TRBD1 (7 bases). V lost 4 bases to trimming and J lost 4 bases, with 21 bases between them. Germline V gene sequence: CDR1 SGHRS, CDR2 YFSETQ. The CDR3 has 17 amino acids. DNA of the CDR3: TGCGCCAGCAGCCCAGGGGGGATTAGCGGAGCATACAATGAGCAGTTCTTC. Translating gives CASSPGGISGAYNEQFF.

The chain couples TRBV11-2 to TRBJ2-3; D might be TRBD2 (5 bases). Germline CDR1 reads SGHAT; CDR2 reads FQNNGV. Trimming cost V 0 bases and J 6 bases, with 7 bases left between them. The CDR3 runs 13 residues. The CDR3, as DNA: TGTGCCAGCAGCTTAGACCTAGCTGATACGCAGTATTTT. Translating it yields CASSLDLADTQYF.

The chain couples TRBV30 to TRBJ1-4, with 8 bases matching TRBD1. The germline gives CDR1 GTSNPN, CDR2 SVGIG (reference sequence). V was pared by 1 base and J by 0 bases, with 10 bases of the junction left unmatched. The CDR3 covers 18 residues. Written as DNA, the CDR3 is TGTGCCTGGAGTGCGGGTAGGACAGGGAGATCAACTAATGAAAAACTGTTTTTT. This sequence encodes CAWSAGRTGRSTNEKLFF.

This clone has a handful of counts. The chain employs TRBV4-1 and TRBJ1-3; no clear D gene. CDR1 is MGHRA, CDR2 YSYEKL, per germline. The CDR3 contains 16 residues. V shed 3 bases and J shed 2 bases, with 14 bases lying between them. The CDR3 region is CASSQQAGKPGNTIYF. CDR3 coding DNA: TGCGCCAGCAGCCAGCAGGCCGGGAAGCCTGGAAACACCATATATTTT.

As DNA, the CDR3 is TGCGCCAGCAGCTTGAATTGGGAGGGGGAGACCCAGTACTTC. Protein: CASSLNWEGETQYF. This sequence joins TRBV5-1 and TRBJ2-5; 7 positions match TRBD2. The CDR3 is 14 amino acids. Unmatched junction bases numbered 5, after V lost 1 base and J lost 5 bases. Germline values: CDR1 SGHRS, CDR2 YFSETQ.

DNA of the CDR3: TGTGCCAGCAGCTTTTACATGCGGGAGGGCCCGGGGAAAACAGATACGCAGTATTTT. Its protein is CASSFYMREGPGKTDTQYF. V usage is TRBV7-3 and J usage is TRBJ2-3, with TRBD2 identical over 9 bases. The V segment lost 3 bases and the J segment 3 bases; nucleotides outside the gene matches: 16. Germline V gives CDR1 SGHTA, CDR2 FQGTGA. The CDR3 is 19 residues long. The entire variable domain, with the rest obtained from reference TRBV7-3 and TRBJ2-3, is as follows: GAGVSQTPSNKVTEKGKYVELRCDPISGHTALYWYRQSLGQGPEFLIYFQGTGAADDSGLPNDRFFAVRPEGSVSTLKIQRTERGDSAVYLCASSFYMREGPGKTDTQYFGPGTRLTVL.

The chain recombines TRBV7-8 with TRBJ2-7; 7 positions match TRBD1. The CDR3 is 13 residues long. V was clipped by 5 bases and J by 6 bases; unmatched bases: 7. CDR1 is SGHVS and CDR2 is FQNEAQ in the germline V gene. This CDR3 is CASSEDRIPEQYV. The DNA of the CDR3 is TGTGCCAGCAGCGAGGACAGGATACCCGAGCAGTACGTC.

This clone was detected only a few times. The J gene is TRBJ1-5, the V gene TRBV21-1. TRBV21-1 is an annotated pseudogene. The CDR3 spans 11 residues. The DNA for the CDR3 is TGTGCCGTTCTTCTCGGGGAGCCCCAGCATTTT. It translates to CAVLLGEPQHF.

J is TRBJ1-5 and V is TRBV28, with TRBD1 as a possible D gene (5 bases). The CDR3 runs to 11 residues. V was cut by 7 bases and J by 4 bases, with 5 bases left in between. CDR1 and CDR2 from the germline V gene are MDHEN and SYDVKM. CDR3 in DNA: TGTGCCAGCAAGGGGAATCAGCCCCAGCATTTT. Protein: CASKGNQPQHF.

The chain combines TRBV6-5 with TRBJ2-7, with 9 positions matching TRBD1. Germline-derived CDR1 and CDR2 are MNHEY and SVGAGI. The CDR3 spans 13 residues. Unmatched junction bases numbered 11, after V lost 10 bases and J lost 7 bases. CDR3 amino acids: CANPRDRAGEQYV. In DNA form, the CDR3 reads TGTGCCAACCCGAGGGACAGGGCTGGTGAGCAGTACGTC.

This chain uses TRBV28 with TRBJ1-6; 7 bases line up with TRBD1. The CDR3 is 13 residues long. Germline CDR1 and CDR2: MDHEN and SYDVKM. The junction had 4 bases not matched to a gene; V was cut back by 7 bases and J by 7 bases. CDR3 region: CASTDRLNSPLHF. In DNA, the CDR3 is TGTGCCAGCACGGACAGGCTAAATTCACCCCTCCACTTT.

The chain's CDR3 is CASSPPSGHNEKLFF. CDR3 coding DNA: TGTGCCAGCTCACCACCATCAGGACATAATGAAAAACTGTTTTTT. V is TRBV18 and J is TRBJ1-4; D might be TRBD1 (5 bases). The V and J ends lost 0 bases and 4 bases respectively, with 9 bases between them. Germline lookup yields CDR1 KGHSH and CDR2 LQKENI. The CDR3 spans 15 residues.